These 9 T cell receptor beta chains share one sample of origin, sequenced in a study of shared clonotypes between healthy human individuals. Naive-designated CD8 cells lacked CD45RO, were positively enriched for CCR7, and omitted terminally differentiated effector memory CD45RA+ cells. Here immunoSEQ multiplex PCR was the method, and the copy in TCRdb shows in-frame clones only, minus some. The sample lists hundreds of thousands of clones; approximately 95% were seen once. Source material: naive CD8+ T cells sorted from blood. Every receptor here comes from a woman aged 25 to 45 in good health.

The chain joins TRBV25-1 to TRBJ2-7; D remains ambiguous. V gave up 1 base and J gave up 5 bases, with 6 bases separating them. The CDR3 is 12 amino acids. The germline V gene has CDR1 MGHDK and CDR2 SYGVNS. CDR3 DNA: TGTGCCAGCAGTGAATTGGCGGACGAGCAGTACTTC. It codes for CASSELADEQYF.

J is TRBJ1-3 and V is TRBV6-5; D not resolved. This CDR3 is built from 14 residues. The V gene lost 5 bases and the J gene lost 4 bases, with 12 bases spanning the gap. Germline V gene lookup returns CDR1 MNHEY and CDR2 SVGAGI. The CDR3 DNA reads as TGTGCCAGCAGTGAGCAACTGGGAGGAAACACCATATATTTT. It encodes CASSEQLGGNTIYF.

This clone appeared once. This rearrangement joins TRBV12-5 to TRBJ1-5, with 10 bases matching TRBD1. Trimming at V came to 1 base and at J to 0 bases, leaving 12 bases not matched to a gene. Germline values: CDR1 LGHNT, CDR2 FRNRAP. There are 20 residues in the CDR3. CDR3 amino acids: CASGLDLWDRGSYSNQPQHF. The CDR3, as DNA: TGTGCTAGTGGTTTGGACCTCTGGGACAGGGGAAGCTATAGCAATCAGCCCCAGCATTTT.

This clone was observed a single time. The chain has TRBV5-4 and TRBJ1-1, with 9 bases that match TRBD1. Germline V gene lookup returns CDR1 SGHNT and CDR2 YYREEE (reference sequence). The CDR3 is 14 residues long. V lost 3 bases, J lost 5 bases, and 5 bases stayed unmatched. The CDR3 DNA follows: TGTGCCAGCAGCTGGGGACAGGGTAGAACTGAAGCTTTCTTT. It specifies CASSWGQGRTEAFF. Complete variable domain (other parts from reference TRBV5-4 and TRBJ1-1): ETGVTQSPTHLIKTRGQQVTLRCSSQSGHNTVSWYQQALGQGPQFIFQYYREEENGRGNFPPRFSGLQFPNYSSELNVNALELDDSALYLCASSWGQGRTEAFFGQGTRLTVV.

DNA for the CDR3: TGCGCCAGCAGCTTGGATGACGGGACAGGGTTGCGTGTGAACTATGGCTACACCTTC. As protein: CASSLDDGTGLRVNYGYTF. The chain has TRBV5-1 and TRBJ1-2, with 9 bases fitting TRBD1. V trimming: 0 bases; J trimming: 2 bases; junction bases outside the gene matches: 14. The CDR3 spans 19 residues. Germline V lookup: CDR1 SGHRS, CDR2 YFSETQ.

This chain joins TRBV6-5 and TRBJ2-7; D remains unclear. CDR3 length equals 11 residues. Germline V lookup: CDR1 MNHEY, CDR2 SVGAGI. Deletions cut 6 bases from V and 5 bases from J, with 8 bases between. CDR3 in amino acids: CASSAIHEQYF. The CDR3 DNA follows: TGTGCCAGCAGCGCCATTCACGAGCAGTACTTC.

This chain connects TRBV2 to TRBJ1-1; D possibly corresponds to TRBD1 (5 bases). CDR1 SNHLY and CDR2 FYNNEI come from the germline V gene. The CDR3 runs to 16 residues. V was clipped by 7 bases and J by 5 bases, with 23 bases between them. CDR3 DNA sequence: TGTGCCAGCATCCCCAACTGGGCGGGGGGAAAAACTGAAGCTTTCTTT. Translation gives CASIPNWAGGKTEAFF.

V gene TRBV11-2 combines with J gene TRBJ2-7; D may be TRBD2 (6 bases). CDR1 and CDR2 (germline): SGHAT, FQNNGV. CDR3 length: 12 residues. V was pared by 5 bases and J by 6 bases, with 11 bases between. For the CDR3, the DNA is TGTGCCAGCAGCGGGGTCGGGGGCGAGCAGTACTTC. Protein sequence: CASSGVGGEQYF. The full variable domain, rest sourced from reference TRBV11-2 and TRBJ2-7, is EAGVAQSPRYKIIEKRQSVAFWCNPISGHATLYWYQQILGQGPKLLIQFQNNGVVDDSQLPKDRFSAERLKGVDSTLKIQPAKLEDSAVYLCASSGVGGEQYFGPGTRLTVT.

The chain carries TRBV11-2 and TRBJ2-3; 12 bases are a match to TRBD2. The J segment lost 8 bases and the V segment lost 5 bases, leaving 20 bases of the junction unmatched. CDR1 is SGHAT and CDR2 is FQNNGV in the germline V gene. The CDR3 runs 19 residues. The CDR3 loop is CASSTSPPGTSGWPGTQYF. The CDR3 DNA reads TGTGCCAGCAGCACGTCCCCGCCCGGGACTAGCGGGTGGCCGGGTACGCAGTATTTT.